Sequencing of this T cell receptor (beta chain) was carried out in a study of blood T cell repertoires in COVID-19 (dated by TCRdb to 2019 to 2021). Concerning the study at large: Samples from collaborators originated in the United States, Italy and Spain and spanned both the acute and convalescent phases of COVID-19. The material from the prospective study consisted of cDNA or gDNA derived from T cells, B-cell-depleted T cells, or PBMCs. The dataset comprised deeply sampled blood TCRbeta repertoires from subjects exposed to, actively infected with, or recovered from COVID-19. The repertoires were made available in a free public database intended to serve as a resource for research on the immune response to SARS-CoV-2. Samples came from the ongoing ImmuneRACE study (first 160 participants) plus 1,254 subjects from 6 global collaborators. The sample metadata nearly always contained a de-identified subject ID, COVID-19 status, age in years and sex. Where HLA class I and class II types were available, the types were taken from metadata supplied by the sample provider, not from assay-based typing.

This clone was seen a few times. Its antigen remains unidentified. Base qualities are missing; no much larger clone stands one base away. TCRbeta CDR3 regions were amplified from genomic DNA by means of the immunoSEQ Assay, a bias-controlled multiplex PCR. Under the source paper's analysis protocol: The number of nucleated cells in each sample was estimated from the amplification of reference gene primers within the assay. To quantify the absolute abundance of each unique TCRbeta CDR3 rearrangement, sequence reads were collapsed and filtered. For each sample, productive Simpson clonality was calculated by taking the square root of Simpson's diversity index across productive rearrangements. TCRdb provides this immuneACCESS table in a form limited to in-frame rearrangements. Some clones are lacking; in checked studies, under half of them reflect an unresolved V gene, and why the rest are absent is not known. That table supplies the V and J calls and clone size; D and trimming were determined from the DNA. This sample comprises a few hundred thousand clones, around 88% of them detected only once. The ten largest clones capture over 10% of the sample.

Broad study findings and their caveats: The quantity of clinical and demographic metadata differed by source and by participant and was supplied without curation.

One collaborating source in Seattle enrolled patients during active infection and followed them longitudinally through the course of disease. Each collaborating institution followed its own protocols to collect whole blood in K2EDTA tubes. For TCRbeta analysis, collaborator samples were shipped as frozen whole blood, as isolated PBMCs, or as DNA extracted from either sample type. V and J are truncated by 0 bases and 5 bases respectively, leaving an intervening sequence of 17 bases. Reading from cysteine to phenylalanine, the CDR3 counts 16 amino acids. Only the CDR3 region is kept as DNA, spanning 48 bases read in frame from base 1. CDR1 and CDR2 are drawn from the germline V gene: SGHRS, YFSETQ.

The TCR comes from a woman between 50 and 59 years old with COVID-19, enrolled during active disease. The chain links TRBV5-1 with TRBJ1-1; TRBD1 is possibly the D segment (5 matching bases). Sequences were obtained from peripheral blood. The CDR3 region: CASSLARVEGRTEAFF. The DNA is as follows: TGCGCCAGCAGCTTGGCCAGAGTGGAGGGGAGAACTGAAGCTTTCTTT.